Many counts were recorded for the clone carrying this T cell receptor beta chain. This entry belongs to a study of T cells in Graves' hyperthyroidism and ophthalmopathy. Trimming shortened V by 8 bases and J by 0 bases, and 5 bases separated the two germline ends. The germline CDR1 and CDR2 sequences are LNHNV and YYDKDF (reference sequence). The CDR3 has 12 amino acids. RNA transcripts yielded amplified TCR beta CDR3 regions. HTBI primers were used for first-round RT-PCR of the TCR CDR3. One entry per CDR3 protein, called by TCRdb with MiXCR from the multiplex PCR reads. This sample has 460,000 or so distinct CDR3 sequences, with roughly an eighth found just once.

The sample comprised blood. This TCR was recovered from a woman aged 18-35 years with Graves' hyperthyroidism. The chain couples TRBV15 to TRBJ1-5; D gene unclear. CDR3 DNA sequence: TGTGCCACCCGGAGTAGCAATCAGCCCCAGCATTTT. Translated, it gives CATRSSNQPQHF.